Listed here are 28 T cell receptor beta chains from one sample, sequenced in a study of blood T cell repertoires in COVID-19. Data came from immunoSEQ multiplex PCR; TCRdb stores just in-frame clones and leaves some out. The table includes a few hundred thousand clones, approximately 81% detected once. The sample comprised PBMCs or T cells enriched from blood (not recorded which). These TCRs come from a woman aged 45-59 years who had recovered from COVID-19.

The rearrangement links TRBV27 to TRBJ2-5; 9 positions agree with TRBD2. V shed 3 bases, J shed 4 bases, and the junction held 6 bases outside the gene matches. CDR1 and CDR2 (germline): MNHEY, SMNVEV (reference sequence). This CDR3 comprises 15 residues. CDR3 in DNA: TGTGCCAGCAGTTTCACTCTAGCGGGGATAGAGACCCAGTACTTC. This translates into CASSFTLAGIETQYF.

The count of this clone is one. V usage is TRBV19 and J usage is TRBJ1-2; TRBD1 agrees at 11 bases. Trimming at V came to 6 bases and at J to 4 bases, leaving 4 bases not matched to a gene. CDR3 length: 14 residues. Germline V gene data show CDR1 as LNHDA and CDR2 as SQIVND (reference sequence). The CDR3 DNA sequence: TGTGCCAGTAGAGGGACAGGGGGTAGCTATGGCTACACCTTC. This codes for CASRGTGGSYGYTF.

The rearrangement uses TRBV6-5 and TRBJ1-3; the match to TRBD1 covers 7 bases. V gave up 4 bases and J gave up 0 bases; unmatched junction bases: 6. This CDR3 is built from 16 residues. Germline V gene sequence: CDR1 MNHEY, CDR2 SVGAGI. The CDR3 loop reads CASSSHRGHSGNTIYF. The CDR3 region has the DNA TGTGCCAGCAGTTCTCACAGGGGTCACTCTGGAAACACCATATATTTT.

The genes are TRBV12-5 and TRBJ2-1; 9 bases map to TRBD2. Trimming cost V 2 bases and J 4 bases; bases outside gene matches: 6. Germline V gene lookup returns CDR1 LGHNT and CDR2 FRNRAP. The CDR3 totals 16 residues. The CDR3, as DNA: TGTGCTAGTGGTTTGCGAATAGCGGGGGCATACAATGAGCAGTTCTTC. Translation: CASGLRIAGAYNEQFF.

The chain couples TRBV4-1 to TRBJ2-7; 7 positions match TRBD2. V dropped 1 base and J dropped 2; count of bases not matched to a gene: 14. The CDR3 is 18 amino acids. Per the germline V gene, CDR1 is MGHRA and CDR2 is YSYEKL. CDR3 DNA: TGCGCCAGCAGCCAAGGCCTGTGGGGGGGTCAGGCTCCCTACGAGCAGTACTTC. Translating it yields CASSQGLWGGQAPYEQYF.

This clone has only a few counts. The chain has TRBV5-1 and TRBJ1-2; weak D call: TRBD1 (6 bases). CDR3 length: 14 amino acids. Per the germline V gene, CDR1 is SGHRS and CDR2 is YFSETQ. V was cut by 4 bases and J by 5 bases, with 15 bases left in between. Written as DNA, the CDR3 is TGCGCCAGCAGCGAGGTAGAGGGGGTTTATGGCTACACCTTC. This translates into CASSEVEGVYGYTF. The complete variable domain, with remaining parts taken from reference TRBV5-1 and TRBJ1-2, reads KAGVTQTPRYLIKTRGQQVTLSCSPISGHRSVSWYQQTPGQGLQFLFEYFSETQRNKGNFPGRFSGRQFSNSRSEMNVSTLELGDSALYLCASSEVEGVYGYTFGSGTRLTVV.

The chain joins TRBV30 to TRBJ1-5; D perhaps matches TRBD1 (5 bases). Per germline, CDR1 GTSNPN and CDR2 SVGIG (reference sequence). Trimming stripped 0 bases from V and 7 bases from J, with 13 bases between. This CDR3 is built from 14 residues. CDR3 sequence (DNA): TGTGCCTGGAGTGTTGGCCCAGGGATCCAGCCCCAGCATTTT. This codes for CAWSVGPGIQPQHF.

The chain employs TRBV5-4 and TRBJ2-2; 12 bases are a match to TRBD1. Trimming took 4 bases from V and 4 from J; bases not matched to a gene: 5. This CDR3 is 16 amino acids long. Looked up from germline, CDR1 is SGHNT and CDR2 is YYREEE (reference sequence). CDR3 sequence reads: CASSLGQGAITGELFF. The CDR3 DNA reads TGTGCCAGCAGCCTGGGACAGGGGGCCATCACCGGGGAGCTGTTTTTT.

The rearrangement uses TRBV30 and TRBJ2-1; maybe TRBD2 (6 bases). Trimming stripped 3 bases from V and 7 bases from J, with 10 bases between. Looked up from germline, CDR1 is GTSNPN and CDR2 is SVGIG (reference sequence). CDR3 length: 12 residues. The DNA of the CDR3 is TGTGCCTGGAGCCTTAGCGGAAATGAGCAGTTCTTC. Protein: CAWSLSGNEQFF.

The chain employs TRBV7-9 and TRBJ1-4; 9 bases agree with TRBD1. The germline gives CDR1 SEHNR, CDR2 FQNEAQ (reference sequence). Losses at the gene ends were 5 bases for V and 6 bases for J; bases not matched to a gene: 4. The CDR3 contains 14 residues. The CDR3 loop reads CASSERDRDEKLFF. CDR3 coding DNA: TGTGCCAGCAGCGAACGGGACAGGGATGAAAAACTGTTTTTT.

DNA of the CDR3: TGTGCCAGCAGTTTATTGGGCGGGAATGAGCAGTTCTTC. Protein sequence: CASSLLGGNEQFF. The chain is built from TRBV27 and TRBJ2-1, with a weak D call TRBD2 (5 bases). CDR1 and CDR2 from the germline V gene are MNHEY and SMNVEV (reference sequence). This CDR3 has 13 residues. V gave up 1 base and J gave up 7 bases, with 8 bases separating them.

V is TRBV7-2 and J is TRBJ1-1, with 7 bases that match TRBD1. The germline V gene has CDR1 SGHTA and CDR2 FQGNSA. The CDR3 runs 15 residues. With 4 bases clipped from V and 0 bases from J, the junction kept 5 bases outside the gene matches. CDR3 protein: CASSSSTGMNTEAFF. CDR3 DNA: TGTGCCAGCAGCTCCTCGACAGGGATGAACACTGAAGCTTTCTTT.

The chain combines TRBV5-1 with TRBJ1-6, with D uncertain. The CDR3 is made up of 14 amino acids. Trimming removed 6 bases at V and 9 bases at J, with 16 bases between. CDR1 SGHRS and CDR2 YFSETQ come from the germline V gene. The CDR3 here is CASILGEAGSPLHF. In nucleotides, the CDR3 is TGCGCCAGCATCCTTGGTGAAGCTGGTTCACCCCTCCACTTT.

The V gene is TRBV7-9, the J gene TRBJ2-1, with D possibly being TRBD2 (6 bases). Germline V gene data show CDR1 as SEHNR and CDR2 as FQNEAQ (reference sequence). The CDR3 totals 13 residues. Deletions cut 4 bases from V and 7 bases from J, with 11 bases between. This CDR3 reads CASSYRRGNEQFF. CDR3 nucleotide sequence: TGTGCCAGCAGCTACCGGCGGGGTAATGAGCAGTTCTTC.

The V and J genes are TRBV11-2 and TRBJ2-1; TRBD2 aligns across 13 bases. The CDR3 spans 17 residues. Germline V gene data show CDR1 as SGHAT and CDR2 as FQNNGV. After removal of 5 bases from V and 2 bases from J, the junction contained 6 bases not matched to a gene. The CDR3 DNA is TGTGCCAGCAGCACGAGGACTAGCGGGGGCACCTACAATGAGCAGTTCTTC. It encodes CASSTRTSGGTYNEQFF.

This chain joins TRBV3-1 (or the pseudogene TRBV3-2) and TRBJ2-1; TRBD2 aligns across 11 bases. Trimming at V came to 4 bases and at J to 9 bases, leaving 17 bases not matched to a gene. This CDR3 has 18 residues. Germline CDR1 reads LGHDT; CDR2 reads YNNKEL (reference sequence). The CDR3 loop reads CASSPWMGVAGGPGEQFF. In DNA form, the CDR3 reads TGTGCCAGCAGCCCTTGGATGGGGGTAGCGGGAGGGCCTGGTGAGCAGTTCTTC.

The V and J genes are TRBV28 and TRBJ1-1; D unresolved. The V gene lost 4 bases and the J gene lost 0 bases, with 6 bases spanning the gap. This CDR3 has 13 amino acids. CDR1 is MDHEN and CDR2 is SYDVKM in the germline V gene. The chain's CDR3 is CASSYNMNTEAFF. In DNA form, the CDR3 reads TGTGCCAGCAGTTACAACATGAACACTGAAGCTTTCTTT.

The chain joins TRBV9 to TRBJ1-1; the match to TRBD1 covers 9 bases. The CDR3 runs to 15 residues. Looked up from germline, CDR1 is SGDLS and CDR2 is YYNGEE. V dropped 4 bases and J dropped 0; count of bases not matched to a gene: 4. The DNA of the CDR3 is TGTGCCAGCAGCCCCAGGACAGGGGTGAACACTGAAGCTTTCTTT. This codes for CASSPRTGVNTEAFF. Based on the CDR3 plus reference TRBV9 and TRBJ1-1, the full variable domain is DSGVTQTPKHLITATGQRVTLRCSPRSGDLSVYWYQQSLDQGLQFLIQYYNGEERAKGNILERFSAQQFPDLHSELNLSSLELGDSALYFCASSPRTGVNTEAFFGQGTRLTVV.

This chain uses TRBV18 with TRBJ1-1, with TRBD1 identical over 7 bases. Germline values: CDR1 KGHSH, CDR2 LQKENI. The CDR3 sequence is 14 residues long. Unmatched junction bases numbered 7, after V lost 1 base and J lost 8 bases. CDR3 in DNA: TGTGCCAGCTCACCACTTGGAGGGGGCGAGGAAGCTTTCTTT. Its translation: CASSPLGGGEEAFF.

This clone was counted between two and nine times. V usage is TRBV2 and J usage is TRBJ2-7, with 10 bases lining up with TRBD1. CDR3 length: 12 residues. Germline loops: CDR1 SNHLY, CDR2 FYNNEI. The V segment lost 10 bases and the J segment 7 bases; nucleotides outside the gene matches: 7. CDR3 nucleotides: TGTGCCACCGGGACAGGGGTTCGGGAGCAGTACTTC. Residues: CATGTGVREQYF.

This rearrangement joins TRBV7-9 to TRBJ2-2; possible D gene TRBD1, 6 bases. The germline V and J ends were trimmed by 6 bases and 7 bases, with 12 bases remaining between them. Germline V CDR1 and CDR2: SEHNR, FQNEAQ (reference sequence). The CDR3 contains 13 residues. The DNA for the CDR3 is TGTGCCAGCAGTCTTACAGGGTTCGGGGAGCTGTTTTTT. Translation gives CASSLTGFGELFF.

The chain links TRBV7-3 to TRBJ2-3; 9 bases line up with TRBD2. CDR1 is SGHTA, CDR2 FQGTGA, per germline. V lost 2 bases, J lost 8 bases, and 11 bases stayed unmatched. This CDR3 has 16 residues. Here the CDR3 DNA reads TGTGCCAGCAGCTTAGGGCGGGGGGGCCAGTTCGGTACGCAGTATTTT. It yields the protein CASSLGRGGQFGTQYF.

V is TRBV3-1 (or the pseudogene TRBV3-2) and J is TRBJ1-2, with a possible D match to TRBD1 (5 bases). V lost 6 bases, J lost 4 bases, and 21 bases lay in between. The CDR3 has 16 residues. The germline V gene has CDR1 LGHDT and CDR2 YNNKEL (reference sequence). The CDR3 nucleotides are TGTGCCAGCAGAATGGGGCTCAGGAGTACTTCCTATGGCTACACCTTC. Its translation is CASRMGLRSTSYGYTF.

The rearrangement joins TRBV27 to TRBJ1-4; possible D gene TRBD1, 5 bases. The CDR3 length is 15 residues. Germline lookup yields CDR1 MNHEY and CDR2 SMNVEV (reference sequence). V shed 4 bases and J shed 0 bases, with 9 bases lying between them. The CDR3 bases are TGTGCCAGCAGTTCCCGACAGACAACTAATGAAAAACTGTTTTTT. This sequence encodes CASSSRQTTNEKLFF.

This clone has just a few counts. The chain is built from TRBV11-2 and TRBJ2-2, with no clear D. The V end lost 1 base, the J end lost 1 base, and 4 bases lay between the germline ends. The germline CDR1 and CDR2 sequences are SGHAT and FQNNGV. The CDR3 has 14 residues. In DNA form, the CDR3 reads TGTGCCAGCAGCTTAGGACAGAACACCGGGGAGCTGTTTTTT. Translating it yields CASSLGQNTGELFF.

This chain joins TRBV5-1 and TRBJ1-4; a possible D gene is TRBD1 (5 bases). The V end was cut by 1 base, the J end by 6 bases, with 13 bases between. CDR1 and CDR2 from the germline V gene are SGHRS and YFSETQ. The CDR3 runs 15 residues. CDR3 bases: TGCGCCAGCAGCTTGAATTCTCAGGGTGATGAAAAACTGTTTTTT. Residues: CASSLNSQGDEKLFF. Full variable domain (remainder filled in from reference TRBV5-1 and TRBJ1-4): KAGVTQTPRYLIKTRGQQVTLSCSPISGHRSVSWYQQTPGQGLQFLFEYFSETQRNKGNFPGRFSGRQFSNSRSEMNVSTLELGDSALYLCASSLNSQGDEKLFFGSGTQLSVL.

This chain joins TRBV5-1 and TRBJ1-4; 10 bases are shared with TRBD1. CDR3 length: 15 residues. The germline V gene has CDR1 SGHRS and CDR2 YFSETQ. J was trimmed by 6 bases and V by 2 bases; bases with no gene match: 4. CDR3 amino acids: CASSFTGTGDEKLFF. DNA for the CDR3: TGCGCCAGCAGCTTCACTGGGACAGGGGATGAAAAACTGTTTTTT.

The gene calls are TRBV5-6 and TRBJ1-4; 7 positions agree with TRBD1. The germline V gene encodes CDR1 SGHDT and CDR2 YYEEEE. Losses at the gene ends were 2 bases for V and 3 bases for J; bases not matched to a gene: 7. CDR3 length equals 16 residues. The CDR3 DNA reads TGTGCCAGCAGCTTTGGAGGGGGCGCGGCTAATGAAAAACTGTTTTTT. Translating it yields CASSFGGGAANEKLFF.